The text below deals with one TCR beta chain. This sample is drawn from a study of blood T cell repertoires in COVID-19. Study-wide context: Acute-phase and convalescent COVID-19 samples originated in the United States, Italy and Spain.

Trimming removed 2 bases at V and 5 bases at J, with 10 bases between. The CDR3 is 15 amino acids. Germline CDR1 MGHDK, CDR2 SYGVNS. Per the study methods: Reference gene primer amplification gave estimated nucleated cell counts. Assay: immunoSEQ multiplex PCR; the TCRdb copy retains only in-frame clones and omits some. V, J and clone size were drawn from that table, and D and trimming were deduced from the DNA. The profile covers approximately 70,000 clones, with 88% appearing a single time and approximately 6.8% taken by the ten largest. Material for sequencing was peripheral blood. The TCR sequence derives from a woman in her 70s with acute or convalescent COVID-19. This sequence joins TRBV25-1 and TRBJ1-6; D ambiguous. The CDR3 loop reads CASSEPFGDNSPLHF. CDR3 coding DNA: TGTGCCAGCAGTGAACCCTTCGGGGATAATTCACCCCTCCACTTT. The whole variable domain, filled in from reference TRBV25-1 and TRBJ1-6, reads EADIYQTPRYLVIGTGKKITLECSQTMGHDKMYWYQQDPGMELHLIHYSYGVNSTEKGDLSSESTVSRIRTEHFPLTLESARPSHTSQYLCASSEPFGDNSPLHFGNGTRLTVT.